One and the same sample provided the 21 T cell receptor beta chains below, sequenced in a study of blood T cell repertoires in COVID-19. The repertoire was sequenced with immunoSEQ multiplex PCR; TCRdb's copy has only in-frame clones and lacks some. The sample lists some 250,000 clones, approximately 77% occurring once. The specimen was peripheral blood. These TCRs come from a woman under 30 with acute or convalescent COVID-19.

The CDR3 protein is CASSAQGGDNEQFF. The DNA of the CDR3 is TGTGCCAGCAGTGCCCAGGGAGGGGACAATGAGCAGTTCTTC. This chain connects TRBV6-4 to TRBJ2-1; 7 nucleotides agree with TRBD2. V lost 4 bases, J lost 5 bases, and 5 bases stayed unmatched. The CDR3 extends over 14 amino acids. Germline loops: CDR1 MRHNA, CDR2 SNTAGT.

J is TRBJ1-2 and V is TRBV7-9; 10 bases line up with TRBD1. In germline, CDR1 is SEHNR, CDR2 FQNEAQ (reference sequence). V shed 0 bases and J 4 bases; nucleotides not matched to a gene: 8. The CDR3 spans 17 residues. CDR3: CASSLAKRTGGLYGYTF. CDR3 sequence (DNA): TGTGCCAGCAGCTTAGCGAAGAGGACAGGGGGACTCTATGGCTACACCTTC. Full variable domain (rest looked up from reference TRBV7-9 and TRBJ1-2): DTGVSQNPRHKITKRGQNVTFRCDPISEHNRLYWYRQTLGQGPEFLTYFQNEAQLEKSRLLSDRFSAERPKGSFSTLEIQRTEQGDSAMYLCASSLAKRTGGLYGYTFGSGTRLTVV.

The CDR3 sequence is CASSPQGEHSTEAFF. DNA for the CDR3: TGTGCCAGCAGCCCACAGGGGGAACATTCCACTGAAGCTTTCTTT. The chain links TRBV3-1 (or the pseudogene TRBV3-2) to TRBJ1-1; 8 nucleotides agree with TRBD1. The V segment lost 4 bases and the J segment 4 bases; nucleotides outside the gene matches: 8. The germline gives CDR1 LGHDT, CDR2 YNNKEL (reference sequence). This CDR3 has 15 residues.

V usage is TRBV19 and J usage is TRBJ2-1; 10 bases map to TRBD2. Looked up from germline, CDR1 is LNHDA and CDR2 is SQIVND (reference sequence). The CDR3 contains 15 residues. CDR3: CAAGLATSSYNEQFF. CDR3 sequence (DNA): TGTGCAGCGGGACTAGCGACTAGCTCCTACAATGAGCAGTTCTTC.

The gene calls are TRBV7-8 and TRBJ2-2; 10 nucleotides agree with TRBD2. Germline-derived CDR1 and CDR2 are SGHVS and FQNEAQ. This CDR3 region has 19 residues. The V gene end was trimmed by 1 base and the J gene end by 0 bases; junction bases not matched to a gene: 8. As DNA, the CDR3 is TGTGCCAGCAGCTTAGGCCTCCTAGCGGGAGTCGCGAACACCGGGGAGCTGTTTTTT. Translated: CASSLGLLAGVANTGELFF.

J is TRBJ2-7 and V is TRBV14; the D is unclear. CDR1 SGHDN and CDR2 FVKESK come from the germline V gene. The CDR3 contains 15 residues. Trimming left V 1 base short and J 0 bases short, with 10 bases between. The CDR3, as DNA: TGTGCCAGCAGCCAAGTACAGACAAGCTCCTACGAGCAGTACTTC. As protein: CASSQVQTSSYEQYF.

The chain is built from TRBV18 and TRBJ2-3, with 16 bases that match TRBD2. Trimming at V came to 3 bases and at J to 3 bases, leaving 9 bases not matched to a gene. Germline V gives CDR1 KGHSH, CDR2 LQKENI. This CDR3 has 19 residues. CDR3 DNA sequence: TGTGCCAGCTCACCGGGACTAGCGGGAGGGCCGGGCCCGACAGATACGCAGTATTTT. It is translated as CASSPGLAGGPGPTDTQYF.

The J gene is TRBJ2-2, the V gene TRBV2; 7 positions match TRBD1. The CDR3 runs to 15 residues. V lost 7 bases, J lost 4 bases, and 9 bases stayed unmatched. The V gene's germline CDR1 is SNHLY and CDR2 FYNNEI. The CDR3 here is CASTARGRGTGELFF. As DNA, the CDR3 is TGTGCCAGCACCGCGAGGGGGCGCGGCACCGGGGAGCTGTTTTTT. Together with reference TRBV2 and TRBJ2-2, the CDR3 gives the full variable domain: EPEVTQTPSHQVTQMGQEVILRCVPISNHLYFYWYRQILGQKVEFLVSFYNNEISEKSEIFDDQFSVERPDGSNFTLKIRSTKLEDSAMYFCASTARGRGTGELFFGEGSRLTVL.

This clone has just a few counts. The chain carries TRBV28 and TRBJ1-5; TRBD1 might be the D (5 bases). Trimming removed 8 bases from V and 2 bases from J, with 10 bases in between. Germline V gene data show CDR1 as MDHEN and CDR2 as SYDVKM. The CDR3 runs 13 residues. The CDR3 spells CASGGMRNQPQHF. CDR3 nucleotides: TGTGCCAGCGGGGGGATGCGCAATCAGCCCCAGCATTTT.

This clone was detected many times. The chain is built from TRBV5-5 and TRBJ2-7; D unclear. V shed 1 base and J shed 3 bases, with 14 bases lying between them. The V gene's germline CDR1 is SGHKS and CDR2 YYEKEE (reference sequence). The CDR3 runs to 15 residues. CDR3 bases: TGTGCCAGCAGCTTGAGGCTAGAGCTGGTCTACGAGCAGTACTTC. It yields the protein CASSLRLELVYEQYF.

The chain employs TRBV7-8 and TRBJ2-1; 10 bases line up with TRBD2. CDR3 size: 17 residues. CDR1 and CDR2 (germline): SGHVS, FQNEAQ. With V trimmed by 1 base and J by 4 bases, 7 bases remained unmatched. The CDR3 coding sequence is TGTGCCAGCAGCTTAGGGGGAGCGGGAGGGAAGTACAATGAGCAGTTCTTC. Its translation: CASSLGGAGGKYNEQFF.

The rearrangement links TRBV27 to TRBJ1-6; the match to TRBD1 covers 9 bases. In germline, CDR1 is MNHEY, CDR2 SMNVEV (reference sequence). Trimming took 5 bases from V and 6 from J; bases not matched to a gene: 8. The CDR3 covers 16 residues. CDR3 protein: CASSGQGIRRNSPLHF. DNA of the CDR3: TGTGCCAGCAGTGGACAGGGGATTAGGCGTAATTCACCCCTCCACTTT.

The chain combines TRBV19 with TRBJ1-1, with 7 bases aligning to TRBD1. The CDR3 totals 15 residues. Germline CDR1 LNHDA, CDR2 SQIVND (reference sequence). Trimming took 6 bases from V and 2 from J; bases not matched to a gene: 9. CDR3 bases: TGTGCCAGTAGATCCACGAGGGGGCTAAACACTGAAGCTTTCTTT. This encodes CASRSTRGLNTEAFF.

The chain carries TRBV7-2 and TRBJ2-2; 9 bases line up with TRBD1. CDR3 size: 16 residues. Germline values: CDR1 SGHTA, CDR2 FQGNSA. V shed 4 bases, J shed 6 bases, and the junction held 9 bases outside the gene matches. CDR3 amino acids: CASSWGGQGIAGELFF. The CDR3 region has the DNA TGTGCCAGCAGCTGGGGTGGACAGGGGATCGCCGGGGAGCTGTTTTTT. The full variable domain, with the rest looked up from reference TRBV7-2 and TRBJ2-2, is GAGVSQSPSNKVTEKGKDVELRCDPISGHTALYWYRQSLGQGLEFLIYFQGNSAPDKSGLPSDRFSAERTGGSVSTLTIQRTQQEDSAVYLCASSWGGQGIAGELFFGEGSRLTVL.

A single count supports this clone. The V call is TRBV19, the J call TRBJ2-7; 7 bases line up with TRBD2. The germline CDR1 and CDR2 sequences are LNHDA and SQIVND (reference sequence). V lost 5 bases and J lost 3; bases outside the gene matches: 7. The CDR3 loop spans 14 amino acids. As DNA, the CDR3 is TGTGCCAGTAGTTTGTCGGGAGGTGGCTACGAGCAGTACTTC. This encodes CASSLSGGGYEQYF. Looking up the rest from reference TRBV19 and TRBJ2-7 gives the full variable domain: DGGITQSPKYLFRKEGQNVTLSCEQNLNHDAMYWYRQDPGQGLRLIYYSQIVNDFQKGDIAEGYSVSREKKESFPLTVTSAQKNPTAFYLCASSLSGGGYEQYFGPGTRLTVT.

The rearrangement uses TRBV24-1 and TRBJ1-2, with 9 nucleotides matching TRBD1. Germline CDR1 KGHDR, CDR2 SFDVKD. This CDR3 comprises 13 residues. Trimming took 7 bases from V and 5 from J; bases not matched to a gene: 4. This CDR3 reads CATSRDRAYGYTF. The CDR3 nucleotides are TGTGCCACCAGCCGGGACAGGGCGTATGGCTACACCTTC.

The chain recombines TRBV2 with TRBJ2-4, with TRBD1 identical over 7 bases. The CDR3 totals 15 residues. Trimming at V came to 6 bases and at J to 1 base, leaving 6 bases not matched to a gene. CDR1 SNHLY and CDR2 FYNNEI come from the germline V gene. The CDR3 reads CASRGQSGAKNIQYF. The CDR3 DNA reads TGTGCCAGCAGGGGACAGTCAGGCGCCAAAAACATTCAGTACTTC.

The V and J genes are TRBV5-6 and TRBJ2-5, with D perhaps TRBD1 (5 bases). Trimming left V 4 bases short and J 0 bases short, with 10 bases between. Germline V gene sequence: CDR1 SGHDT, CDR2 YYEEEE. The CDR3 is 14 amino acids. The CDR3 DNA follows: TGTGCCAGCAGCACGACAGTAAACCAAGAGACCCAGTACTTC. It is translated as CASSTTVNQETQYF.

This clone was seen a single time. The chain employs TRBV11-2 and TRBJ2-7; the match to TRBD1 covers 7 bases. This CDR3 spans 15 amino acids. Trimming took 1 base from V and 3 from J; bases not matched to a gene: 6. The germline gives CDR1 SGHAT, CDR2 FQNNGV. CDR3 DNA: TGTGCCAGCAGCTTAGGGGACAGCGGAAGCTACGAGCAGTACTTC. Protein product: CASSLGDSGSYEQYF.

This rearrangement joins TRBV9 to TRBJ1-1; tentative D call: TRBD1 (5 bases). This CDR3 has 14 residues. Germline assignment: CDR1 SGDLS and CDR2 YYNGEE. Trimming took 2 bases from V and 2 from J, leaving 10 bases between them. This CDR3 reads CASSVGGTNTEAFF. CDR3 in DNA: TGTGCCAGCAGCGTCGGCGGGACCAACACTGAAGCTTTCTTT.

This clone was counted a few times. This rearrangement joins TRBV24-1 to TRBJ2-3; TRBD2 matches at 10 bases. The CDR3 contains 15 residues. Trimming took 7 bases from V and 6 from J; bases not matched to a gene: 9. Germline CDR1 KGHDR, CDR2 SFDVKD. The CDR3: CATSGAAGGSDTQYF. DNA for the CDR3: TGTGCCACCAGCGGCGCAGCGGGAGGGAGTGATACGCAGTATTTT.